The T cell receptor beta chain under discussion was sequenced for a study of blood T cells in healthy people across ages. Overall study findings and caveats: A roughly linear fall in TCR beta diversity per million T cells was seen with increasing age. Donor CMV status was unknown, possibly confounding expanded clonotype changes. A greater number of naive CD4+ cells and higher diversity distinguished long-lived donors from aged donors.

It was with a sample-barcoded 5' primer and a J-beta primer mix that a second PCR of roughly 7 to 12 cycles was run. One entry per CDR3 protein, called by TCRdb with MiXCR from the 5' RACE reads. The sample has hundreds of thousands of distinct CDR3 sequences; approximately 59% are singletons. The germline V gene has CDR1 DFQATT and CDR2 SNEGSKA (reference sequence). CDR3 length: 17 amino acids. Concerning this clonotype: Its antigen is undetermined.

Sequenced material: blood. This sequence joins TRBV20-1 and TRBJ2-7; D not resolved. The J call is uncertain, as TRBJ2-5 better fits the DNA end. The sequence derives from a man aged 60-69 years in good health. This CDR3 is CSATEDDTSIGLATQYF. The CDR3 DNA reads as TGCAGTGCTACCGAAGACGACACCTCCATAGGGTTAGCGACCCAGTACTTC.